These 28 T cell receptor beta chains were sequenced from one sample in a study of human T cells and chemical hapten exposure. TCRdb itself ran the RACE reads through MiXCR, one entry per CDR3 protein. The profile shows about 80,000 distinct CDR3 sequences, approximately 8.6% of them singletons. Regarding time point: healthy volunteer bleed at 6 weeks. Total RNA was isolated from whole blood that had not been fractionated. The sample taken for sequencing was whole blood. The source of these receptors is a female donor in good health. Some clones in this sample may be carry-over from other donors' samples.

The chain has TRBV5-1 and TRBJ2-3; D unclear. Trimming stripped 6 bases from V and 2 bases from J, with 19 bases between. In germline, CDR1 is SGHRS, CDR2 YFSETQ. This CDR3 comprises 16 residues. The CDR3 DNA reads TGCGCCAGCACTGATGTTTCATGGGATATCACAGATACGCAGTATTTT. It yields the protein CASTDVSWDITDTQYF.

Only a few counts were recorded for this clonotype. The chain links TRBV7-9 to TRBJ2-7, with a tentative D call TRBD2 (5 bases). Germline V gene lookup returns CDR1 SEHNR and CDR2 FQNEAQ (reference sequence). The CDR3 runs to 12 residues. The CDR3 bases are TGTGCATTGCGAGGGCCTAACTACGAGCAGTACTTC. It specifies CALRGPNYEQYF.

This clonotype was picked up a small number of times. The chain couples TRBV5-6 to TRBJ1-2; the D is unclear. Germline V CDR1 and CDR2: SGHDT, YYEEEE. The CDR3 runs to 12 residues. V lost 6 bases to trimming and J lost 5 bases, with 11 bases between them. The CDR3 loop is CASTLSGYGYTF. In DNA, the CDR3 is TGTGCCAGCACCCTGAGCGGATATGGCTACACCTTC.

This clonotype was counted many times. The J gene is TRBJ1-6, the V gene TRBV12-3 or TRBV12-4, with TRBD1 matching over 8 bases. The CDR3 totals 15 residues. Trimming cost V 5 bases and J 6 bases; bases outside gene matches: 6. CDR3 DNA: TGTGCCAGCAGTACTCAGGGGGCGCGTAATTCACCCCTCCACTTT. It codes for CASSTQGARNSPLHF.

This clonotype was seen many times. The chain joins TRBV5-5 to TRBJ1-6, with D possibly matching TRBD1 (5 bases). CDR3 size: 11 residues. Germline lookup yields CDR1 SGHKS and CDR2 YYEKEE (reference sequence). V lost 4 bases and J lost 18, with 14 bases in between. The CDR3 region has the DNA TGTGCCAGCAGCACCCCAGGGCCGACCCACTTT. Amino acid sequence: CASSTPGPTHF.

This clonotype was seen ten or more times. V gene TRBV5-5 combines with J gene TRBJ2-5; 10 positions match TRBD2. This CDR3 spans 16 amino acids. Trimming took 2 bases from V and 2 from J; bases not matched to a gene: 6. The germline CDR1 and CDR2 sequences are SGHKS and YYEKEE (reference sequence). The CDR3 loop reads CASSFDGLADQETQYF. DNA of the CDR3: TGTGCCAGCAGCTTCGACGGACTAGCGGATCAAGAGACCCAGTACTTC.

The chain links TRBV15 to TRBJ2-2, with D perhaps TRBD1 (6 bases). Germline CDR1 and CDR2: LNHNV and YYDKDF (reference sequence). V dropped 4 bases and J dropped 0 bases, with 9 bases sitting between them. This CDR3 is built from 15 residues. Here the CDR3 DNA reads TGTGCCACCAGCATAACAGGGACGAACACCGGGGAGCTGTTTTTT. The encoded protein is CATSITGTNTGELFF.

The chain joins TRBV11-2 to TRBJ2-7; maybe TRBD2 (7 bases). This CDR3 region has 13 residues. In germline, CDR1 is SGHAT, CDR2 FQNNGV. V was cut by 5 bases and J by 11 bases, with 19 bases left in between. The CDR3 protein is CASSLGTRGGEYF. CDR3 sequence (DNA): TGTGCCAGCAGCCTAGGAACTAGAGGGGGGGAGTACTTC.

This clonotype was counted between two and nine times. The genes are TRBV7-2 and TRBJ1-3, with D tentatively TRBD1 (5 bases). The CDR3 is 14 residues long. The germline V gene has CDR1 SGHTA and CDR2 FQGNSA. The V end lost 8 bases, the J end lost 3 bases, and 14 bases lay between the germline ends. CDR3 nucleotides: TGTGCCAGCCGCCCCACGGGGGGTGGAAACACCATATATTTT. Translation gives CASRPTGGGNTIYF. The variable domain in full, completed from reference TRBV7-2 and TRBJ1-3, reads GAGVSQSPSNKVTEKGKDVELRCDPISGHTALYWYRQSLGQGLEFLIYFQGNSAPDKSGLPSDRFSAERTGGSVSTLTIQRTQQEDSAVYLCASRPTGGGNTIYFGEGSWLTVV.

This clonotype came up many times. The chain employs TRBV7-8 and TRBJ2-5; 8 bases match TRBD2. The CDR3 sequence is 14 residues long. V dropped 4 bases and J dropped 5; count of bases not matched to a gene: 6. Germline CDR1 reads SGHVS; CDR2 reads FQNEAQ. The CDR3 DNA reads as TGTGCCAGCAGCTCCCGGCCGGGGGGGGAGACCCAGTACTTC. It encodes CASSSRPGGETQYF.

This clonotype came up a few times. V is TRBV12-3 or TRBV12-4 and J is TRBJ1-2; D is ambiguous. V was shortened by 7 bases and J by 4 bases, with 13 bases between the two germline ends. The CDR3 runs to 13 residues. CDR3: CASTQRGLYGYTF. CDR3 DNA: TGTGCCAGCACTCAACGAGGACTCTATGGCTACACCTTC.

This clonotype came up many times. The rearrangement links TRBV5-4 to TRBJ2-7; TRBD1 matches at 7 bases. In germline, CDR1 is SGHNT, CDR2 YYREEE (reference sequence). This CDR3 contains 14 residues. V shed 5 bases and J 4 bases; nucleotides not matched to a gene: 9. CDR3 protein: CASSPAQGDYEQYF. In DNA form, the CDR3 reads TGTGCCAGCAGTCCCGCCCAGGGGGATTACGAGCAGTACTTC.

The rearrangement links TRBV19 to TRBJ2-1; D is possibly TRBD2 (6 bases). Germline values: CDR1 LNHDA, CDR2 SQIVND (reference sequence). The germline V and J ends were trimmed by 6 bases and 7 bases, with 13 bases remaining between them. The CDR3 sequence is 13 residues long. CDR3 loop: CASRGLASNEQFF. The CDR3 DNA reads TGTGCCAGTAGAGGGCTAGCGAGTAATGAGCAGTTCTTC.

Comments on this clonotype: A read error is possible here, since a much larger clone lies one base away. The chain uses TRBV7-9 and TRBJ1-1; D uncertain. Germline assignment: CDR1 SEHNR and CDR2 FQNEAQ (reference sequence). The CDR3 runs 15 residues. CDR3 in amino acids: CVSSLLGRKGTEAFF. Written as DNA, the CDR3 is TGTGTCAGCAGCCTCCTTGGGAGGAAAGGCACTGAAGCTTTCTTT.

This chain uses TRBV24-1 with TRBJ2-5; maybe TRBD2 (5 bases). Trimming cost V 3 bases and J 9 bases, with 10 bases left between them. Germline assignment: CDR1 KGHDR and CDR2 SFDVKD. CDR3 length: 12 residues. The CDR3 nucleotides are TGTGCCACCAGTGATGTTTCGGGGTCCCAGTACTTC. This gives the protein CATSDVSGSQYF.

This clonotype was seen many times. The chain uses TRBV6-6 and TRBJ1-2; 9 positions match TRBD1. This CDR3 has 14 residues. Trimming cost V 7 bases and J 8 bases; bases outside gene matches: 11. From germline, CDR1 is MNHNY and CDR2 SVGAGI (reference sequence). CDR3 sequence reads: CASTRGQGRPGYTF. The CDR3 DNA sequence: TGTGCCAGCACCCGAGGACAGGGGAGACCGGGCTACACCTTC.

The CDR3 loop is CASSSSSGGTDTQYF. CDR3 bases: TGTGCCAGCAGTTCATCTAGCGGGGGGACAGATACGCAGTATTTT. The J gene is TRBJ2-3, the V gene TRBV6-5; 11 nucleotides align to TRBD2. J lost 3 bases, V lost 4 bases, and 3 bases had no gene match. Germline lookup yields CDR1 MNHEY and CDR2 SVGAGI. This CDR3 is 15 amino acids long.

This clonotype was observed at least ten times. The DNA for the CDR3 is TGTGCCAGCAGCCCCAAAACGGTAGAACAGGGCCGTGGAACTGAAGCTTTCTTT. Translating it yields CASSPKTVEQGRGTEAFF. The chain recombines TRBV7-8 with TRBJ1-1; D possibly corresponds to TRBD1 (6 bases). The CDR3 spans 18 residues. V was cut by 5 bases and J by 5 bases, with 27 bases left in between. Germline CDR1 is SGHVS and CDR2 is FQNEAQ. The entire variable domain, with the rest obtained from reference TRBV7-8 and TRBJ1-1, is as follows: GAGVSQSPRYKVAKRGQDVALRCDPISGHVSLFWYQQALGQGPEFLTYFQNEAQLDKSGLPSDRFFAERPEGSVSTLKIQRTQQEDSAVYLCASSPKTVEQGRGTEAFFGQGTRLTVV.

This clonotype was counted at least ten times. V gene TRBV6-5 combines with J gene TRBJ1-2; D uncertain. Trimming shortened V by 0 bases and J by 7 bases, and 9 bases separated the two germline ends. The CDR3 runs 13 residues. In germline, CDR1 is MNHEY, CDR2 SVGAGI. In nucleotides, the CDR3 is TGTGCCAGCAGTTACTCTCCGGCAGGTGGCTACACCTTC. This gives the protein CASSYSPAGGYTF.

This clonotype was recorded at least ten times. The V and J genes are TRBV7-9 and TRBJ1-1; possible D gene TRBD1, 6 bases. V was trimmed by 4 bases and J by 4 bases, leaving 19 bases between them. Germline V gene lookup returns CDR1 SEHNR and CDR2 FQNEAQ (reference sequence). The CDR3 has 16 amino acids. CDR3 sequence: CASSSLGDTRGTEAFF. For the CDR3, the DNA is TGTGCCAGCAGCTCCCTGGGGGACACGAGGGGCACTGAAGCTTTCTTT.

In its sample, this clonotype was seen a few times. The chain employs TRBV18 and TRBJ1-5; 7 positions agree with TRBD1. Germline V gene data show CDR1 as KGHSH and CDR2 as LQKENI. Trimming cost V 3 bases and J 1 base; bases outside gene matches: 6. The CDR3 is 16 amino acids. In DNA, the CDR3 is TGTGCCAGCTCACCGGGGACAGAGGGAAGCAATCAGCCCCAGCATTTT. Its protein is CASSPGTEGSNQPQHF.

Notes on this clonotype: One end of the junction is discordant with germline, which a read error may explain. V gene TRBV6-2 or TRBV6-3 combines with J gene TRBJ1-5; D is ambiguous. This CDR3 spans 13 amino acids. CDR1 is MNHEY, CDR2 SVGEGT, per germline. The CDR3, as DNA: TGTGCCAGCAGCCCAAATAGCAATCAGCCCCAGAATTTT. The encoded protein is CASSPNSNQPQNF.

This clonotype has just a few counts. The chain recombines TRBV20-1 with TRBJ2-6; D gene unclear. CDR3 size: 15 residues. Germline V CDR1 and CDR2: DFQATT, SNEGSKA (reference sequence). V lost 3 bases to trimming and J lost 0 bases, with 9 bases between them. CDR3 in DNA: TGCAGTGCTAGGGACCGAAGCTCTGGGGCCAACGTCCTGACTTTC. It yields the protein CSARDRSSGANVLTF.

The table lists this clonotype with a count of one. Mismatch with germline at one junction end may stem from a read error. V usage is TRBV7-2 and J usage is TRBJ2-5, with a possible D match to TRBD2 (5 bases). The CDR3 length is 16 residues. CDR1 is SGHTA, CDR2 FQGNSA, per germline. DNA of the CDR3: TGTGTCAGCAGCCCCTACGTACTAGGCCTCCAAGAGACCCAGTACTTC. Translation gives CVSSPYVLGLQETQYF.

In its sample, this clonotype was seen a few times. The CDR3 loop is CASSQELAGRSQPQHF. The CDR3 bases are TGTGCCAGCAGCCAAGAATTGGCGGGCAGGAGTCAGCCCCAGCATTTT. The chain couples TRBV4-2 to TRBJ1-5; D is undetermined. The CDR3 runs 16 residues. V dropped 0 bases and J dropped 6 bases, with 15 bases sitting between them. From germline, CDR1 is LGHNA and CDR2 YNFKEQ.

In this sample, this clonotype turned up many times. The CDR3 spells CASSLGDRVTNVLTF. The CDR3 DNA sequence: TGTGCCAGCAGCTTGGGGGACAGGGTTACCAACGTCCTGACTTTC. The chain is built from TRBV5-5 and TRBJ2-6, with 9 bases aligning to TRBD1. The CDR3 runs to 15 residues. Trimming cost V 0 bases and J 8 bases; bases outside gene matches: 3. Germline V CDR1 and CDR2: SGHKS, YYEKEE (reference sequence).

J is TRBJ2-1 and V is TRBV12-3 or TRBV12-4; D may correspond to TRBD1 or TRBD2 (5 bases each). This CDR3 has 16 residues. Between the trimmed V and J ends, which lost 6 bases and 7 bases, there was a span of 22 bases. CDR3 sequence (DNA): TGTGCCAGCAGGCCGCTGCGAGGGGCGCACTCTAATGAGCAGTTCTTC. Protein sequence: CASRPLRGAHSNEQFF.

This clonotype was observed a handful of times. This chain links TRBV12-3 or TRBV12-4 with TRBJ2-7, with 9 bases that match TRBD2. V lost 2 bases and J lost 6; bases outside the gene matches: 2. CDR3 size: 13 residues. The CDR3 reads CASSLLAGFEQYF. CDR3 nucleotide sequence: TGTGCCAGCAGTTTACTAGCGGGGTTCGAGCAGTACTTC.